This T cell receptor beta chain was recorded in a study of blood T cell repertoires in COVID-19. Germline V lookup: CDR1 KGHSH, CDR2 LQKENI. This CDR3 is 15 amino acids long. The ends were cut back, 3 bases at V and 4 bases at J, with 12 bases in the middle. Clones were sequenced by immunoSEQ multiplex PCR, and TCRdb holds only the in-frame ones, with some missing. Counted here are about 500,000 clones, roughly 91% occurring once; the ten biggest clones make up roughly 7.4%. The clonotype comes from a woman aged 45 to 65 with COVID-19, enrolled during active disease. This chain joins TRBV18 and TRBJ1-4, with D perhaps TRBD1 (5 bases). Input material: peripheral blood. The CDR3 reads CASSPPGLSNEKLFF. The CDR3 DNA follows: TGTGCCAGCTCACCTCCGGGACTGAGTAATGAAAAACTGTTTTTT.